Listed below are T cell receptor beta chains from one sample, sequenced in a study of blood T cell repertoires in COVID-19. The data were produced by immunoSEQ multiplex PCR, yet TCRdb's version contains in-frame clones alone and is incomplete. The sample lists around 70,000 clones, around 86% occurring once. The sequenced material came from peripheral blood. All receptors derive from a woman in her late teens or twenties with acute or convalescent COVID-19. CDR3s include the opening cysteine and the closing phenylalanine or tryptophan. A D gene is named only where the DNA matches it firmly. Clone size, where shown, is once, few, many, or a class for clones that have expanded.

J,size,V,D,CDR3,DNA
TRBJ2-2,NA,TRBV5-1,NA,CASSLDGGNTGELFF,TGCGCCAGCAGCTTGGACGGGGGGAACACCGGGGAGCTGTTTTTT
TRBJ1-2,NA,TRBV2,TRBD1,CASSEEGTGGSYGYTF,TGTGCCAGCAGTGAAGAAGGGACAGGGGGCAGCTATGGCTACACCTTC
TRBJ2-1,few,TRBV11-3,NA,CASSLEGGLGTEQFF,TGTGCCAGCAGCTTAGAGGGAGGTCTCGGTACTGAGCAGTTCTTC
TRBJ2-2,NA,TRBV7-2,NA,CASSLDTGSPNTGELFF,TGTGCCAGCAGCTTAGATACAGGGAGCCCGAACACCGGGGAGCTGTTTTTT
TRBJ1-4,NA,TRBV4-3,NA,CASSQAVRATNEKLFF,TGCGCCAGCAGCCAAGCGGTTCGAGCTACTAATGAAAAACTGTTTTTT
TRBJ2-3,once,TRBV30,NA,CAWSVGLAADTQYF,TGTGCCTGGAGTGTAGGGCTAGCCGCAGATACGCAGTATTTT
TRBJ1-2,few,TRBV3-1/TRBV3-2,TRBD1,CASSQGVTGYGYTF,TGTGCCAGCAGCCAAGGGGTGACAGGGTATGGCTACACCTTC
TRBJ2-7,NA,TRBV23-1,NA,CASSQLVSAAGSEQYF,TGCGCCAGCAGTCAATTGGTCTCGGCGGCTGGATCCGAGCAGTACTTC
TRBJ2-7,few,TRBV2,TRBD1,CASSEQGQGYEQYF,TGTGCCAGCAGTGAACAGGGACAGGGGTACGAGCAGTACTTC
TRBJ1-3,NA,TRBV2,TRBD1,CASSTGQPSSGNTIYF,TGTGCCAGCAGTACGGGACAGCCTAGCTCTGGAAACACCATATATTTT
TRBJ2-1,NA,TRBV9,TRBD2,CASSVTSGGYNEQFF,TGTGCCAGCAGCGTAACTAGCGGGGGATACAATGAGCAGTTCTTC
TRBJ1-4,NA,TRBV2,NA,CASSGRAVHEKLFF,TGTGCCAGCAGTGGGAGGGCGGTTCATGAAAAACTGTTTTTT
TRBJ1-6,NA,TRBV5-4,NA,CASSRMDSPYSPLHF,TGTGCCAGCAGCCGGATGGACAGTCCCTATTCACCCCTCCACTTT
TRBJ1-2,NA,TRBV28,NA,CASRKGTNYGYTF,TGTGCCAGCAGGAAGGGGACTAACTATGGCTACACCTTC
TRBJ2-4,NA,TRBV28,NA,CASSPRPGKAKNIQYF,TGTGCCAGCAGTCCCCGCCCAGGGAAAGCCAAAAACATTCAGTACTTC
TRBJ1-3,NA,TRBV7-2,NA,CASSPGNSGNTIYF,TGTGCCAGCAGCCCCGGTAACTCTGGAAACACCATATATTTT
TRBJ2-4,NA,TRBV19,NA,CASSNQGVKNIQYF,TGTGCCAGTAGTAACCAGGGCGTCAAAAACATTCAGTACTTC
TRBJ2-1,NA,TRBV5-1,NA,CASSLGGGYNEQFF,TGCGCCAGCAGCTTGGGTGGGGGGTACAATGAGCAGTTCTTC
TRBJ2-1,NA,TRBV5-1,NA,CASSLVGSLADNEQFF,TGCGCCAGCAGCTTGGTTGGGTCGTTAGCGGACAATGAGCAGTTCTTC
TRBJ1-1,NA,TRBV6-6,NA,CASTYYGEEAFF,TGTGCCAGCACCTACTATGGGGAGGAAGCTTTCTTT
TRBJ1-2,NA,TRBV5-5,TRBD1,CASSLGGSSNYGYTF,TGTGCCAGCAGCTTAGGGGGCAGTTCTAACTATGGCTACACCTTC
TRBJ2-1,NA,TRBV20-1,TRBD2,CSASRASGYANEQFF,TGCAGTGCTAGTCGCGCTAGCGGATACGCCAATGAGCAGTTCTTC
TRBJ1-6,medium-sized,TRBV2,TRBD1,CASSELGTVYNSPLHF,TGTGCCAGCAGTGAACTGGGGACAGTATATAATTCACCCCTCCACTTT
TRBJ1-2,NA,TRBV6-1,NA,CASSELRGYGYTF,TGTGCCAGCAGTGAACTAAGGGGCTATGGCTACACCTTC
TRBJ2-1,NA,TRBV7-9,NA,CASSHSGGSSYNEQFF,TGTGCCAGCAGCCATTCGGGTGGGAGCTCCTACAATGAGCAGTTCTTC
TRBJ2-7,NA,TRBV15,TRBD2,CATSRGAGGGEQYF,TGTGCCACCAGCAGAGGAGCGGGAGGAGGCGAGCAGTACTTC
TRBJ2-1,NA,TRBV6-5,NA,CASSSTSYNEQFF,TGTGCCAGCAGTTCAACTAGCTACAATGAGCAGTTCTTC
TRBJ1-6,NA,TRBV5-1,TRBD1,CASSLVLQGDSPLHF,TGCGCCAGCAGCTTGGTATTGCAGGGGGACTCACCCCTCCACTTT
TRBJ2-2,NA,TRBV7-8,TRBD2,CASSLSAGGVKHSNTGELFF,TGTGCCAGCAGCTTATCAGCGGGGGGCGTAAAGCACTCGAACACCGGGGAGCTGTTTTTT
TRBJ1-1,few,TRBV7-9,TRBD1,CASSLTGMNTEAFF,TGTGCCAGCAGCTTGACAGGGATGAACACTGAAGCTTTCTTT
TRBJ1-2,once,TRBV19,TRBD1,CASRATGALLDYTF,TGTGCCAGTAGGGCGACAGGGGCCCTTCTTGACTACACCTTC
TRBJ1-6,NA,TRBV5-1,NA,CASSLQALSYNSPLHF,TGCGCCAGCAGCTTGCAGGCCCTCTCCTATAATTCACCCCTCCACTTT
TRBJ1-4,few,TRBV21-1,NA,CASSKALWTAPYEKLFF,TGTGCCAGCAGCAAAGCGCTCTGGACAGCCCCTTATGAAAAACTGTTTTTT
TRBJ2-3,NA,TRBV27,NA,CASSFGPSLGSTDTQYF,TGTGCCAGCAGTTTCGGTCCTAGCTTGGGATCTACAGATACGCAGTATTTT
TRBJ2-3,NA,TRBV30,NA,CAWSERGPDTQYF,TGTGCCTGGAGTGAAAGGGGCCCAGATACGCAGTATTTT
TRBJ2-3,NA,TRBV11-2,NA,CASSFIPGGRTDTQYF,TGTGCCAGCAGCTTTATTCCCGGGGGTCGCACAGATACGCAGTATTTT
TRBJ1-2,NA,TRBV3-1/TRBV3-2,TRBD1,CASSLRQADRGSTGYTF,TGTGCCAGCAGCCTACGACAAGCCGACAGGGGCTCGACTGGCTACACCTTC
TRBJ1-1,NA,TRBV5-6,NA,CASSLSGGVTEAFF,TGTGCCAGCAGCTTGAGCGGGGGTGTAACTGAAGCTTTCTTT
TRBJ1-2,NA,TRBV6-5,NA,CASSLQGIYGYTF,TGTGCCAGCAGTCTACAGGGAATTTATGGCTACACCTTC